The clone carrying this TCR beta chain has more than one count but fewer than ten. Its antigen is still unknown. TCRdb called the 5' RACE reads again in MiXCR, with one record for every CDR3 protein. In the table there are under 400,000 distinct CDR3 sequences, roughly 21% of which are singletons. The entry originates in a study of T-cell memory formation after mild COVID-19. For the study at large: Clusters of TCRs were largely donor specific. General study findings and limits: CD4+ clones that contracted lay mainly in CM and EM; CD8+ ones lay in EMRA. CD4/CD8 balance characterized clones contracting day 15 to 85, and CD4+ skew characterized later expanders.

The CDR3 sequence is 15 residues long. CDR1 is SGHTA, CDR2 FQGNSA, per germline. Trimming stripped 6 bases from V and 6 bases from J, with 18 bases between. The chain employs TRBV7-2 and TRBJ2-4; D might be TRBD1 (6 bases). This TCR was sampled from an adult woman who had mild COVID-19 (a few samples of this study predate the infection). Cell type and time point are not known. The sequenced sample consisted of PBMCs or a T cell subset sorted from them (not recorded which). Written as DNA, the CDR3 is TGTGCCAGCAGTTCGCTCAACAGGGTTGGAAACATTCAGTACTTC. This gives the protein CASSSLNRVGNIQYF.